Below are 13 T cell receptor beta chains sequenced from a single sample in a study of vaccination and CD4 T cells after COVID-19. The Oncomine TCR Beta short-read assay sequenced DNA from cultured CD4+ T cells. One entry per CDR3 protein results from TCRdb running MiXCR on the PCR reads. The sample carries tens of thousands of distinct CDR3 sequences, around 28% recorded once. Their cognate antigens are unknown. Regarding time point: late sampling 161 to 241 days after vaccination in a few convalescent patients. As for treatment: approximately nine-day PBMC culture with coronavirus spike peptide pools or control peptides (ViraFEST assay). This specimen consisted of CD4+ T cells from blood, cultured in vitro, obtained about 7 months after SARS-CoV-2 vaccination. These receptors originate from a human donor who had recovered from COVID-19.

This clonotype turned up a few times. V is TRBV6-1 and J is TRBJ1-2; a weak D match, TRBD1 (6 bases). Germline assignment: CDR1 MNHNS and CDR2 SASEGT. CDR3 length: 13 residues. The V gene lost 2 bases and the J gene lost 8 bases, with 12 bases spanning the gap. CDR3 amino acids: CASSELGGRGYTF. CDR3 bases: TGTGCCAGCAGTGAACTTGGGGGGCGAGGCTACACCTTC.

This chain uses TRBV20-1 with TRBJ2-5; TRBD2 might be the D (5 bases). With 5 bases removed from V and 2 bases from J, the gap between germline ends came to 6 bases. The CDR3 runs to 11 residues. Germline V gene lookup returns CDR1 DFQATT and CDR2 SNEGSKA (reference sequence). The CDR3 DNA reads TGCAGTGCTGAGGGTCAAGAGACCCAGTACTTC. Residues: CSAEGQETQYF.

This clonotype was counted only a few times. The gene calls are TRBV28 and TRBJ1-6, with D tentatively TRBD1 (5 bases). Germline V lookup: CDR1 MDHEN, CDR2 SYDVKM. With 7 bases removed from V and 9 bases from J, the gap between germline ends came to 10 bases. This CDR3 has 12 amino acids. CDR3 in DNA: TGTGCCAGCACCTTGGGGGGTTCACCCCTCCACTTT. The encoded protein is CASTLGGSPLHF.

This clonotype was observed a handful of times. Here the CDR3 DNA reads TGTGCCAGTAGTATCGGGGGGTCAGAGACCCAGTACTTC. It codes for CASSIGGSETQYF. The rearrangement links TRBV19 to TRBJ2-5, with 7 bases lining up with TRBD2. Germline loops: CDR1 LNHDA, CDR2 SQIVND (reference sequence). There are 13 residues in the CDR3. Trimming removed 3 bases from V and 4 bases from J; junction bases left unmatched: 2.

This chain uses TRBV28 with TRBJ2-3, with 10 bases fitting TRBD2. V dropped 6 bases and J dropped 7; count of bases not matched to a gene: 13. The germline gives CDR1 MDHEN, CDR2 SYDVKM. This CDR3 spans 16 amino acids. The CDR3, as DNA: TGTGCCAGCAGCCGAGCAACAGCGGGAGGGGGGAATACGCAGTATTTT. Its translation is CASSRATAGGGNTQYF.

This clonotype was seen only a few times. V is TRBV20-1 and J is TRBJ1-2; D might be TRBD1 (5 bases). Germline V gene lookup returns CDR1 DFQATT and CDR2 SNEGSKA (reference sequence). This CDR3 is built from 14 residues. The V end lost 1 base, the J end lost 7 bases, and 16 bases lay between the germline ends. This CDR3 is CSARGIQVFSGYTF. CDR3 bases: TGCAGTGCTAGAGGCATACAGGTTTTTTCTGGCTACACCTTC.

The genes are TRBV20-1 and TRBJ1-6; the D gene is possibly TRBD1 (6 bases). Germline V gene data show CDR1 as DFQATT and CDR2 as SNEGSKA (reference sequence). The CDR3 sequence is 16 residues long. V lost 3 bases, J lost 6 bases, and 18 bases lay in between. The CDR3 spells CSASERRTAFNSPLHF. The CDR3 DNA is TGCAGTGCTAGCGAGCGGAGGACAGCATTTAATTCACCCCTCCACTTT.

In this sample, this clonotype turned up a few times. The chain links TRBV28 to TRBJ1-5; no definite D call. This CDR3 has 13 amino acids. V was trimmed by 6 bases and J by 8 bases, leaving 14 bases between them. Germline assignment: CDR1 MDHEN and CDR2 SYDVKM. The CDR3 sequence is CASSSPDGKPQHF. Here the CDR3 DNA reads TGTGCCAGCAGCTCGCCGGACGGGAAGCCCCAGCATTTT.

This clonotype showed up just a few times. The CDR3 loop reads CSAPASGYYNEQFF. The DNA of the CDR3 is TGCAGTGCCCCGGCTAGCGGGTACTACAATGAGCAGTTCTTC. The chain uses TRBV20-1 and TRBJ2-1, with 8 bases aligning to TRBD2. Trimming took 6 bases from V and 3 from J; bases not matched to a gene: 7. This CDR3 spans 14 amino acids. Germline V lookup: CDR1 DFQATT, CDR2 SNEGSKA (reference sequence).

This clonotype was seen a few times. The gene calls are TRBV19 and TRBJ2-3, with D uncertain. This CDR3 region has 11 residues. Germline values: CDR1 LNHDA, CDR2 SQIVND (reference sequence). V shed 9 bases and J shed 2 bases, with 6 bases lying between them. The CDR3 sequence: CASRVTDTQYF. The CDR3 region has the DNA TGTGCCAGCCGGGTCACAGATACGCAGTATTTT.

The chain recombines TRBV5-8 with TRBJ2-1; 7 bases map to TRBD2. The CDR3 covers 17 residues. In germline, CDR1 is SGHTS, CDR2 YDEGEE. Trimming removed 3 bases from V and 4 bases from J; junction bases left unmatched: 13. The CDR3 DNA reads as TGTGCCAGCAGCTACCCGGATAGTAGCGGGCCATACAATGAGCAGTTCTTC. It encodes CASSYPDSSGPYNEQFF.

This clonotype was recorded a few times. This sequence joins TRBV7-9 and TRBJ2-7; perhaps D is TRBD1 or TRBD2 (6 bases each). Germline V gene lookup returns CDR1 SEHNR and CDR2 FQNEAQ (reference sequence). The CDR3 spans 15 residues. The germline V and J ends were trimmed by 5 bases and 2 bases, with 16 bases remaining between them. As DNA, the CDR3 is TGTGCCAGCAGCACCACGGGCGGGACAACCTACGAGCAGTACTTC. This translates into CASSTTGGTTYEQYF.

By sample share, this clonotype is medium-sized. The chain is built from TRBV20-1 and TRBJ1-5; D is unclear. V lost 4 bases to trimming and J lost 3 bases, with 7 bases between them. Germline V gene data show CDR1 as DFQATT and CDR2 as SNEGSKA (reference sequence). This CDR3 is 12 amino acids long. CDR3 region: CSANGNNQPQHF. The CDR3 coding sequence is TGCAGTGCTAACGGGAACAATCAGCCCCAGCATTTT.